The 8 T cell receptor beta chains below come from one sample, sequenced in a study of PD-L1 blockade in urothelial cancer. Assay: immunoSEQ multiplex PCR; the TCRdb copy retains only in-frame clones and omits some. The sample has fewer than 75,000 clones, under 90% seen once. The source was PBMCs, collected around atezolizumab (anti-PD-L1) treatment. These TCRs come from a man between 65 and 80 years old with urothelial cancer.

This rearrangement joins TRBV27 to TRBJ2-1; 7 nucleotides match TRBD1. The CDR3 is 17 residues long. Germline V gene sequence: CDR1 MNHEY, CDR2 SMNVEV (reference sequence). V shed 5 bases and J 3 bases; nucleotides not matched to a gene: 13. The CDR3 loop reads CASSGRTGTDLYNEQFF. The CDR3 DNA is TGTGCCAGCAGTGGACGTACCGGGACAGATCTCTACAATGAGCAGTTCTTC.

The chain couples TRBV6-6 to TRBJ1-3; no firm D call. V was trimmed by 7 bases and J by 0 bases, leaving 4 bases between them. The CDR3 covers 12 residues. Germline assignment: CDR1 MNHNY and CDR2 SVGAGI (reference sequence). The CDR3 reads CASTLSGNTIYF. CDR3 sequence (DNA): TGTGCCAGCACCCTCTCTGGAAACACCATATATTTT.

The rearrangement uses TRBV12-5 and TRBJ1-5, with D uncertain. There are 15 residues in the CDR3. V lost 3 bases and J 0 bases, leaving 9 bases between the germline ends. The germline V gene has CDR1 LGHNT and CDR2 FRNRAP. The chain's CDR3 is CASGLWQDSNQPQHF. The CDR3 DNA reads TGTGCTAGTGGTTTATGGCAGGATAGCAATCAGCCCCAGCATTTT.

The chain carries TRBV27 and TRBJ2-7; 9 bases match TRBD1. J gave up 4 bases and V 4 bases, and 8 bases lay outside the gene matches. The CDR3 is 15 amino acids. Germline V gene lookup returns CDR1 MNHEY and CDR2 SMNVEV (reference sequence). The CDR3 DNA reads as TGTGCCAGCAGTTCGCCGGGACAGGGATTTTACGAGCAGTACTTC. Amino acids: CASSSPGQGFYEQYF.

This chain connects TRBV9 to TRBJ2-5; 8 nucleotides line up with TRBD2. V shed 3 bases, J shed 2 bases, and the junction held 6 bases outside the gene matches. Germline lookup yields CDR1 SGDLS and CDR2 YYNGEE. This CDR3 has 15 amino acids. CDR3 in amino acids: CASSESGSRQETQYF. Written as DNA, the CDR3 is TGTGCCAGCAGCGAGAGCGGGAGTCGGCAAGAGACCCAGTACTTC.

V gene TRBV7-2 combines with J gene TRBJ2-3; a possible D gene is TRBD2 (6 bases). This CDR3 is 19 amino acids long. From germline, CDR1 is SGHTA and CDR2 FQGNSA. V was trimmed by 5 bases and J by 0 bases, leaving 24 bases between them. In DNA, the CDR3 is TGTGCCAGCAGCCTACTTCCCCCGGGTAGCGGAATAAGCACAGATACGCAGTATTTT. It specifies CASSLLPPGSGISTDTQYF.

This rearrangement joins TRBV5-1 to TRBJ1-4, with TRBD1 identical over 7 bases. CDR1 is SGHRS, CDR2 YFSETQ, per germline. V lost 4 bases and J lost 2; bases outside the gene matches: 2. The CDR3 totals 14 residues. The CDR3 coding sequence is TGCGCCAGCAGCACGACAGGGACTAATGAAAAACTGTTTTTT. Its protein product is CASSTTGTNEKLFF.

The CDR3 region is CASSEGSGTTYEQYF. The CDR3 nucleotides read TGCGCCAGCAGTGAGGGTAGCGGGACTACCTACGAGCAGTACTTC. The V gene is TRBV10-1, the J gene TRBJ2-7; 8 bases agree with TRBD2. The germline gives CDR1 WNHNN, CDR2 SYGVQD (reference sequence). The CDR3 length is 15 residues. V dropped 2 bases and J dropped 2; count of bases not matched to a gene: 5.